This T cell receptor (beta chain) was identified in a study of early T cells in non-severe SARS-CoV-2 infection. General observations from the study: VDJdb matching favored anti-spike CD8 responses, missing private and CD4 specificities.

At least ten counts were recorded for this clonotype. Its antigen is unknown. MiXCR was run by TCRdb on the 5' RACE reads, yielding one entry per CDR3 protein. The data show 65,000 to 75,000 distinct CDR3 sequences, under 14% seen once. The CDR3 contains 15 residues. From germline, CDR1 is SGHNT and CDR2 YYREEE (reference sequence). Trimming removed 2 bases at V and 0 bases at J, with 10 bases between. The material sequenced was whole blood. The chain carries TRBV5-4 and TRBJ2-3; the D is unclear. The receptor comes from an adult who was a healthcare worker with PCR-confirmed SARS-CoV-2 infection or an uninfected control (not recorded which). The CDR3 bases are TGTGCCAGCAGCTTAGGCTCTCTTAGCACAGATACGCAGTATTTT. It codes for CASSLGSLSTDTQYF.